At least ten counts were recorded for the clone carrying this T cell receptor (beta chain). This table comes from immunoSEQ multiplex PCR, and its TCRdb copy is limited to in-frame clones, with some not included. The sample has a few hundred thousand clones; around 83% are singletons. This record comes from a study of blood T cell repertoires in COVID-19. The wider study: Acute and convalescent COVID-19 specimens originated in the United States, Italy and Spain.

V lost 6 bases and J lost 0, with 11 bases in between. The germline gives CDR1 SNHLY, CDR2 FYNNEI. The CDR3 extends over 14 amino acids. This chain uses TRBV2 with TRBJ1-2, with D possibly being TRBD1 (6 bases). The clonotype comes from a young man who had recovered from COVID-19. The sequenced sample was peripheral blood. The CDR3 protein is CASRREGANYGYTF. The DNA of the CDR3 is TGTGCCAGCAGGCGGGAGGGGGCTAACTATGGCTACACCTTC. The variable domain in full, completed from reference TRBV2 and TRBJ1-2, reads EPEVTQTPSHQVTQMGQEVILRCVPISNHLYFYWYRQILGQKVEFLVSFYNNEISEKSEIFDDQFSVERPDGSNFTLKIRSTKLEDSAMYFCASRREGANYGYTFGSGTRLTVV.